These T cell receptor beta chains were read from a single sample in a study of identifying expanded T cells in peripheral blood. Clones were sequenced by immunoSEQ multiplex PCR, and TCRdb holds only the in-frame ones, with some missing. The sample has approximately 85,000 clones, around 90% seen once. The material sequenced was blood. The receptors were gathered from a person between 18 and 69 years old in good health. Both conserved end residues are part of each CDR3. The D gene is left open where the match is weak. Not every row has a clone size; where given, it reads once, few, many or a size class.

d_call: .; clone_size: once; v_call: TRBV4-1; j_call: TRBJ2-7; cdr3_nt: TGCGCCAGCAGCCAGGAAACGAGCCTCGGTCGCGGGTTTCGCGAGCAGTACTTC; cdr3_aa: CASSQETSLGRGFREQYF
d_call: TRBD2; clone_size: .; v_call: TRBV7-2; j_call: TRBJ2-1; cdr3_nt: TGTGCCAGCAGCTTGAATAGGGTCTCCGGGAGGAATGAGCAGTTCTTC; cdr3_aa: CASSLNRVSGRNEQFF
d_call: TRBD1; clone_size: once; v_call: TRBV9; j_call: TRBJ2-2; cdr3_nt: TGTGCCAGCAGCGTTATGGGTACAGGGGGAACCGGGGAGCTGTTTTTT; cdr3_aa: CASSVMGTGGTGELFF
d_call: .; clone_size: .; v_call: TRBV19; j_call: TRBJ1-4; cdr3_nt: TGTGCCAGTTGTACAGGCCCGCGACCTGAAAAACTGTTTTTT; cdr3_aa: CASCTGPRPEKLFF
d_call: .; clone_size: .; v_call: TRBV30; j_call: TRBJ1-2; cdr3_nt: TGTGCCTGGAGAAGGAGATCGAACAACTATGGCTACACCTTC; cdr3_aa: CAWRRRSNNYGYTF
d_call: TRBD1; clone_size: few; v_call: TRBV5-1; j_call: TRBJ1-6; cdr3_nt: TGCGCCAGCAGCACGGGACAGGGTACGAATTCACCCCTCCACTTT; cdr3_aa: CASSTGQGTNSPLHF
d_call: .; clone_size: .; v_call: TRBV4-3; j_call: TRBJ2-1; cdr3_nt: TGCGCCAGCAGCCACGAGACAGTGGTCAATGAGCAGTTCTTC; cdr3_aa: CASSHETVVNEQFF
d_call: TRBD1; clone_size: .; v_call: TRBV12-5; j_call: TRBJ1-2; cdr3_nt: TGTGCTAGTGGTTTGGTACGTGTATATATCGGACAGGGGGTAAGGGACGGCTACACCTTC; cdr3_aa: CASGLVRVYIGQGVRDGYTF
d_call: .; clone_size: once; v_call: TRBV5-4; j_call: TRBJ1-6; cdr3_nt: TGTGCCAGCAGCTTGTCTCGGAACTATAATTCACCCCTCCACTTT; cdr3_aa: CASSLSRNYNSPLHF
d_call: .; clone_size: .; v_call: TRBV13; j_call: TRBJ1-2; cdr3_nt: TGTGCCAGCAGCCCCGCCCACAGGGCTGGCTACACCTTC; cdr3_aa: CASSPAHRAGYTF